This TCR beta chain was documented in a study of shared clonotypes between healthy human individuals. Repertoires were generated with immunoSEQ multiplex PCR, while TCRdb's copy carries only in-frame clones and drops some. Here the sample spans 190,000 or so clones, 66% being singletons. The CDR3 is 13 residues long. CDR1 and CDR2 (germline): MDHEN, SYDVKM. The ends were cut back, 3 bases at V and 2 bases at J, with 7 bases in the middle. V and J are TRBV28 and TRBJ2-5; D unresolved. Sequenced sample: memory CD4+ T cells sorted from blood. The subset is: CD45RA-negative fraction. The receptor comes from a man younger than 40 in good health. CDR3 amino acids: CASSFWRQETQYF. In nucleotides, the CDR3 is TGTGCCAGCAGTTTTTGGCGGCAAGAGACCCAGTACTTC. The full variable domain, completed using reference TRBV28 and TRBJ2-5, is DVKVTQSSRYLVKRTGEKVFLECVQDMDHENMFWYRQDPGLGLRLIYFSYDVKMKEKGDIPEGYSVSREKKERFSLILESASTNQTSMYLCASSFWRQETQYFGPGTRLLVL.